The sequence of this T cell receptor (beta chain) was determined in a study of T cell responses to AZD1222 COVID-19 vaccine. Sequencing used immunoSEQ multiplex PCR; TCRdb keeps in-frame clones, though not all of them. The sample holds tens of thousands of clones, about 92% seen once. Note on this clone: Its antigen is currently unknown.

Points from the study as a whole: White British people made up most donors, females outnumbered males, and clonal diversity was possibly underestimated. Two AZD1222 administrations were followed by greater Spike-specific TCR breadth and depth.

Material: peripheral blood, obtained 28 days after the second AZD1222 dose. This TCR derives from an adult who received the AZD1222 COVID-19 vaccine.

The CDR3 sequence is CASSQGGEGRQPQHF. The CDR3 coding sequence is TGCGCCAGCAGCCAAGGGGGGGAGGGGAGGCAGCCCCAGCATTTT. The rearrangement uses TRBV4-1 and TRBJ1-5; D might be TRBD1 (5 bases). The CDR3 is 15 amino acids. Trimming removed 1 base from V and 7 bases from J, with 14 bases in between. Germline V gene lookup returns CDR1 MGHRA and CDR2 YSYEKL.